This T cell receptor beta chain was observed in a study of metastatic and nonmetastatic thyroid tumors. Study-wide background: Across blood and tumor or nodule tissue, repertoires from malignant and benign thyroid patients were compared with one another.

The study's findings and limits: Reports indicated that malignant thyroid tumors showed significantly higher TCR beta diversity than benign nodules did, in blood and tumor.

This CDR3 has 14 residues. Germline CDR1 is MDHEN and CDR2 is SYDVKM. V lost 7 bases, J lost 4 bases, and 10 bases stayed unmatched. How the authors handled the data: Clinicopathological groups supplied CDR3 differences that were used to build a distant-metastasis classifier for papillary thyroid cancer. TCRdb ran MiXCR on the PCR reads. The V and J calls here are based on TCRdb, not the publication. The sample yields about 92,000 clones, 14% to 15% seen once. There are many counts of this clone. Its antigen is still unknown. Nobody among the patients had been given any treatment before thyroid surgery.

The sequenced sample consisted of blood. V and J are TRBV28 and TRBJ2-7; 7 bases map to TRBD1. The TCR comes from a female donor with papillary thyroid cancer or a benign thyroid nodule (not recorded which). Some clones in this sample may be carry-over from other donors' samples. The CDR3 DNA follows: TGTGCCAGCATCCCCGGGACAGCTGAGTACGAGCAGTACTTC. As protein: CASIPGTAEYEQYF.